These 9 T cell receptor beta chains were sequenced from one sample in a study of T-cell reconstitution after alpha-beta-depleted transplantation in children. Preparation of the TCRbeta library used unique molecular identifiers. TCRdb re-analysed the PCR reads in MiXCR, keeping a single row per CDR3 protein. The table includes 250,000 to 300,000 distinct CDR3 sequences, roughly 12% detected once. The specimen comprised peripheral blood, sampled 180 days after TCRalphabeta/CD19-depleted stem cell transplant. The source is a male patient under 10 years old who had a stem cell transplant for chronic granulomatous disease, so the T cells may come from the graft donor.

In regard to this clonotype: A much larger clone differs from this one at a single base, so this may be a read error. The chain couples TRBV20-1 to TRBJ2-1, with D maybe TRBD2 (6 bases). Germline V lookup: CDR1 DFQATT, CDR2 SNEGSKA (reference sequence). The CDR3 covers 16 residues. CDR3 sequence reads: CCASDFLLFSYNEQFF. The DNA of the CDR3 is TGCTGTGCTAGCGACTTCCTCCTCTTCTCCTACAATGAGCAGTTCTTC.

This clonotype showed up many times. The chain has TRBV28 and TRBJ1-3; D remains unclear. The ends were cut back, 5 bases at V and 5 bases at J, with 7 bases in the middle. CDR3 size: 12 residues. The germline V gene has CDR1 MDHEN and CDR2 SYDVKM. The DNA for the CDR3 is TGTGCCAGCAGTCCACCGAGAAACACCATATATTTT. This translates into CASSPPRNTIYF.

Remarks on this clonotype: A single base separates this from a much larger clone, so it may be a read error. J is TRBJ2-1 and V is TRBV4-2; 15 bases align to TRBD2. Germline loops: CDR1 LGHNA, CDR2 YNFKEQ. V lost 0 bases and J lost 8; bases outside the gene matches: 5. This CDR3 is 17 amino acids long. The CDR3 is CASSQERGLAGGDEQFF. CDR3 DNA sequence: TGTGCCAGCAGCCAAGAGAGGGGACTAGCGGGAGGTGATGAGCAGTTCTTC.

This clonotype was picked up many times. V and J are TRBV20-1 and TRBJ2-1; TRBD2 matches 13 bases. This CDR3 comprises 16 residues. Unmatched junction bases numbered 5, after V lost 2 bases and J lost 4 bases. CDR1 is DFQATT, CDR2 SNEGSKA, per germline (reference sequence). CDR3 protein: CSARTLAGGIYNEQFF. The CDR3 DNA is TGCAGTGCTAGAACACTAGCGGGAGGGATATACAATGAGCAGTTCTTC.

The table lists this clonotype with many counts. The CDR3 here is CASSLVTSGRGVTDTQYF. The DNA for the CDR3 is TGTGCCAGCAGCTTAGTTACTAGCGGGAGGGGGGTCACAGATACGCAGTATTTT. The rearrangement links TRBV11-3 to TRBJ2-3; TRBD2 agrees at 13 bases. The CDR3 length is 18 residues. The V and J ends lost 1 base and 2 bases, in that order; junction bases with no gene match: 6. Germline V CDR1 and CDR2: SGHNT, YENEEA. The variable domain in full, with the rest retrieved from reference TRBV11-3 and TRBJ2-3, is EAGVVQSPRYKIIEKKQPVAFWCNPISGHNTLYWYLQNLGQGPELLIRYENEEAVDDSQLPKDRFSAERLKGVDSTLKIQPAELGDSAVYLCASSLVTSGRGVTDTQYFGPGTRLTVL.

There are many counts of this clonotype. The chain employs TRBV7-2 and TRBJ1-4; D is possibly TRBD1 (6 bases). This CDR3 has 15 residues. V shed 7 bases and J shed 5 bases, with 17 bases lying between them. Looked up from germline, CDR1 is SGHTA and CDR2 is FQGNSA. CDR3 bases: TGTGCCAGCACCAAGGGGGGCGCGGGAAATGAAAAACTGTTTTTT. It translates to CASTKGGAGNEKLFF. The complete variable domain, with remaining parts taken from reference TRBV7-2 and TRBJ1-4, reads GAGVSQSPSNKVTEKGKDVELRCDPISGHTALYWYRQSLGQGLEFLIYFQGNSAPDKSGLPSDRFSAERTGGSVSTLTIQRTQQEDSAVYLCASTKGGAGNEKLFFGSGTQLSVL.

Notes on this clonotype: A much more abundant neighbour one base away suggests this may be a read error. The CDR3 nucleotides read TGTGCCAGCAGCCGCTTCGGGGGGTGTCAGCCCCAGCATTTT. Translation gives CASSRFGGCQPQHF. The chain has TRBV6-1 and TRBJ1-5, with D tentatively TRBD1 (5 bases). V lost 6 bases and J lost 6, with 15 bases in between. The CDR3 contains 14 residues. CDR1 is MNHNS and CDR2 is SASEGT in the germline V gene.

In this sample, this clonotype turned up a few times. This chain links TRBV7-2 with TRBJ2-4; 9 bases are shared with TRBD1. J lost 9 bases, V lost 5 bases, and 5 bases had no gene match. Germline V lookup: CDR1 SGHTA, CDR2 FQGNSA. This CDR3 spans 13 amino acids. CDR3 amino acids: CASSALDRGIQYF. CDR3 coding DNA: TGTGCCAGCAGCGCCCTGGACAGGGGCATTCAGTACTTC.

This clonotype was recorded once. The rearrangement joins TRBV7-2 to TRBJ2-1; 8 nucleotides line up with TRBD2. Germline lookup yields CDR1 SGHTA and CDR2 FQGNSA. The V gene end was trimmed by 0 bases and the J gene end by 2 bases; junction bases not matched to a gene: 0. The CDR3 sequence is 15 residues long. For the CDR3, the DNA is TGTGCCAGCAGCTTAGCCGGGGGGGCCTACAATGAGCAGTTCTTC. Translation: CASSLAGGAYNEQFF.